Given below is one T cell receptor beta chain in context. This receptor's antigen is unknown. This sample is part of a study of T cells expressing NK-cell markers (TCRdb year 2020). Study-wide context: Eight or nine donors provided sorted CD3+CD56+NKG2C+, CD3+CD56+NKG2C- and CD3+CD56-NKG2C+ T-cell subsets, whose TCR beta-chain repertoires were profiled. Most of the eight sequenced donors were HCMV-seropositive and one was HCMV-seronegative. The study sequenced eight donors, all healthy volunteers chosen at random: three men and five women. Libraries were sequenced as 2 x 150 bp reads on Illumina HiSeq 2000/2500, MiSeq or NextSeq. The paper as a whole reports these results and caveats: Those dominant clonotypes were again the most abundant among CD3+CD56-NKG2C+ cells in four donors, at about 25-60.1%. It remained unclear whether the expanded NKG2C-expressing T cell clones were specific for HCMV antigens. For six donors, the dominant CD3+CD56+NKG2C+ clonotypes were among the top 10 CD8+ clonotypes and accounted for about 1.0-7.0% of CD8+ T cells.

This sample was sequenced with an Illumina HiSeq 2000. TCR beta cDNA libraries were made by 5'RACE template switching that added a universal primer site and unique molecular identifiers. Synthesis of cDNA was primed from the TCR beta constant segment and was followed by two consecutive PCR amplification steps. Per the original workflow: MIGEC handled demultiplexing of the reads and grouping by UMI, while MiTCR was used to assemble and quantify clonotypes. Only TCR cDNA sequences supported by at least two reads were kept to exclude erroneous sequences. Downstream repertoire analysis used the tcR package, and clonotypes were matched across fractions by CDR3 nucleotide sequence plus V segment. VDJmatch was used to annotate antigen specificity against VDJdb, with one amino acid substitution allowed in CDR3. After TCRdb reprocessed the reads, each CDR3 protein sequence was kept as one row, without DNA. The V and J calls were determined by TCRdb, not by the authors. Per the sample table, the count is some 340,000 distinct CDR3 sequences. Around 5.3% of the sample lies in the top ten.

The germline V gene (reference sequence) sets CDR1 to SGHNT and CDR2 to YYREEE. There are 14 amino acids in the CDR3, from cysteine to phenylalanine inclusive. Nucleotide data are not available. HCMV-specific IgG was detected in serum with a commercial ELISA kit to determine HCMV serostatus. Peripheral blood mononuclear cells were isolated from blood by Ficoll density gradient centrifugation. Sequenced input: blood T cells: a sorted CD56 or NKG2C T cell subset, CD4+ or CD8+ T cells, or bulk PBMC T cells (not recorded which). This receptor chain uses TRBV5-4 and TRBJ2-3; TCRdb outputs TRBD1, but without DNA this stays unchecked. This sequence originates from a man aged 18-70 years in good health. The CDR3 protein: CASSRGDPGDTQYF. Extended through the reference TRBV5-4 and TRBJ2-3 proteins, this CDR3 yields the full variable domain: ETGVTQSPTHLIKTRGQQVTLRCSSQSGHNTVSWYQQALGQGPQFIFQYYREEENGRGNFPPRFSGLQFPNYSSELNVNALELDDSALYLCASSRGDPGDTQYFGPGTRLTVL.